The 26 T cell receptor beta chains below were found in one sample sequenced in a study of T cells in localized non-small cell lung cancer. Method: immunoSEQ multiplex PCR; TCRdb's copy keeps in-frame clones and lacks some. The sample records 20,000 to 25,000 clones, about 80% being singletons. The input for sequencing was PBMCs, taken before any cancer treatment. These receptors all stem from a man between 40 and 70 years old with stage II lung adenocarcinoma.

The chain is built from TRBV2 and TRBJ2-2; D may be TRBD1 (6 bases). The germline V gene encodes CDR1 SNHLY and CDR2 FYNNEI. V was pared by 7 bases and J by 4 bases, with 13 bases between. The CDR3 spans 14 residues. CDR3 DNA: TGTGCCAGCAAGACAGGCGCAACCACCGGGGAGCTGTTTTTT. Its protein product is CASKTGATTGELFF.

The V gene is TRBV5-1, the J gene TRBJ2-7, with D perhaps given as TRBD1 or TRBD2 (7 bases each). The germline V gene encodes CDR1 SGHRS and CDR2 YFSETQ. The ends were cut back, 4 bases at V and 5 bases at J, with 16 bases in the middle. The CDR3 spans 14 residues. CDR3 in amino acids: CASSRTGEGNEQYF. In DNA, the CDR3 is TGCGCCAGCAGCAGAACAGGGGAGGGTAACGAGCAGTACTTC.

This chain links TRBV11-3 with TRBJ2-7; 10 nucleotides align to TRBD1. This CDR3 has 15 amino acids. The germline gives CDR1 SGHNT, CDR2 YENEEA. Germline trimming cut 5 bases from V and 3 bases from J; bases unmatched to any gene: 7. The CDR3: CASSPGTGDYYEQYF. Written as DNA, the CDR3 is TGTGCCAGCAGCCCCGGGACAGGGGACTACTACGAGCAGTACTTC.

About this clone itself: Other nucleotide sequences in the sample specify the same CDR3. The V call is TRBV6-1, the J call TRBJ1-2; perhaps TRBD1 as D (5 bases). Trimming pared 4 bases from V and 6 bases from J, leaving 12 bases between. The CDR3 is made up of 13 amino acids. CDR1 and CDR2 (germline): MNHNS, SASEGT. In nucleotides, the CDR3 is TGTGCCAGCAGTGGGGGGGGTTGGGATGGCTACACCTTC. This translates into CASSGGGWDGYTF.

On this clone itself: The germline gene is not matched at one end of the junction; a read error may be the cause. This chain joins TRBV5-3 and TRBJ2-7; D unresolved. TRBV5-3 belongs to the ORF category, with a function that is uncertain. The CDR3 consists of 14 residues. The CDR3 reads CASSLGSWVYEQYF. The CDR3, as DNA: TGTGCCAGCAGCTTGGGTAGCTGGGTCTACGAGCAGTACTTC.

This clone was recorded a few times. The V and J genes are TRBV5-6 and TRBJ2-7, with D perhaps assigned TRBD1 or TRBD2 (5 bases each). CDR3 length equals 13 residues. V lost 2 bases and J 3 bases, leaving 9 bases between the germline ends. Per germline, CDR1 SGHDT and CDR2 YYEEEE. CDR3 sequence reads: CASSFGGNYEQYF. The CDR3 DNA follows: TGTGCCAGCAGCTTTGGGGGAAACTACGAGCAGTACTTC.

This chain uses TRBV7-9 with TRBJ2-7; D gene uncertain. The germline V gene has CDR1 SEHNR and CDR2 FQNEAQ (reference sequence). V was pared by 5 bases and J by 6 bases, with 8 bases between. This CDR3 is 11 amino acids long. CDR3: CASSQASEQYF. CDR3 coding DNA: TGTGCCAGCAGCCAAGCCAGCGAGCAGTACTTC.

The V call is TRBV10-1, the J call TRBJ1-1, with D perhaps TRBD1 (5 bases). Germline-derived CDR1 and CDR2 are WNHNN and SYGVQD (reference sequence). The CDR3 sequence is 15 residues long. V was cut by 4 bases and J by 4 bases, with 16 bases left in between. CDR3 protein: CASSGGARESTEAFF. Written as DNA, the CDR3 is TGCGCCAGCAGTGGAGGGGCCCGGGAGAGCACTGAAGCTTTCTTT.

The chain recombines TRBV11-3 with TRBJ2-1; 7 positions agree with TRBD2. This CDR3 is built from 15 residues. The V gene's germline CDR1 is SGHNT and CDR2 YENEEA. Germline trimming cut 2 bases from V and 4 bases from J; bases unmatched to any gene: 5. The CDR3 DNA reads as TGTGCCAGCAGCTTAAGTAGCGGGCCTTACAATGAGCAGTTCTTC. This gives the protein CASSLSSGPYNEQFF.

This clone was found once. V is TRBV13 and J is TRBJ2-2, with no clear D. CDR1 and CDR2 (germline): PRHDT, FYEKMQ (reference sequence). Trimming shortened V by 5 bases and J by 1 base, and 14 bases separated the two germline ends. CDR3 length: 16 residues. In DNA form, the CDR3 reads TGTGCCAGCAGCCATGACCGATACCGGAACACCGGGGAGCTGTTTTTT. Protein product: CASSHDRYRNTGELFF. Drawing the rest from reference TRBV13 and TRBJ2-2, the complete variable domain is AAGVIQSPRHLIKEKRETATLKCYPIPRHDTVYWYQQGPGQDPQFLISFYEKMQSDKGSIPDRFSAQQFSDYHSELNMSSLELGDSALYFCASSHDRYRNTGELFFGEGSRLTVL.

V usage is TRBV19 and J usage is TRBJ1-5, with D possibly matching TRBD1 (5 bases). Germline V gene data show CDR1 as LNHDA and CDR2 as SQIVND (reference sequence). Trimming took off 6 bases at V and 5 bases at J, with 14 bases between the two ends. CDR3 length equals 14 residues. The CDR3 reads CASRWGGGDQPQHF. The CDR3 bases are TGTGCCAGTAGATGGGGGGGAGGCGATCAGCCCCAGCATTTT.

The chain employs TRBV9 and TRBJ1-1, with D hard to call. The CDR3 has 15 amino acids. Germline V gene lookup returns CDR1 SGDLS and CDR2 YYNGEE. Deletions cut 0 bases from V and 5 bases from J, with 14 bases between. The CDR3, as DNA: TGTGCCAGCAGCGTAGCCCCTTCTGGGGAGACTGAAGCTTTCTTT. This gives the protein CASSVAPSGETEAFF.

This chain uses TRBV6-4 with TRBJ2-5, with TRBD2 matching over 9 bases. With the DNA end fitting TRBJ2-7 better, the J assignment may be wrong. The CDR3 has 16 amino acids. Germline assignment: CDR1 MRHNA and CDR2 SNTAGT. The CDR3 coding sequence is TGTGCCAGCAGTGACCGTTCCTGGCGGGAGGGCTACGAGCAGTACTTC. Translating it yields CASSDRSWREGYEQYF.

A note on this clone: This sample also contains other DNA sequences that code for the same CDR3. The gene calls are TRBV7-9 and TRBJ1-2; tentative D call: TRBD1 (6 bases). Trimming stripped 1 base from V and 1 base from J, with 7 bases between. The CDR3 extends over 14 amino acids. In germline, CDR1 is SEHNR, CDR2 FQNEAQ (reference sequence). In DNA form, the CDR3 reads TGTGCCAGCAGCTTAGGCAGGGGTAACTATGGCTACACCTTC. Its protein product is CASSLGRGNYGYTF.

The chain joins TRBV6-1 to TRBJ1-2; D unclear. CDR1 is MNHNS and CDR2 is SASEGT in the germline V gene. The CDR3 is 14 residues long. The V end was cut by 5 bases, the J end by 0 bases, with 10 bases between. DNA of the CDR3: TGTGCCAGCAGTAGGCACCCTGCTAACTATGGCTACACCTTC. It is translated as CASSRHPANYGYTF.

V and J are TRBV27 and TRBJ1-6; a weak D match, TRBD1 (5 bases). CDR1 is MNHEY and CDR2 is SMNVEV in the germline V gene (reference sequence). This CDR3 spans 15 amino acids. The V and J ends lost 5 bases and 7 bases respectively, with 15 bases between them. The CDR3 protein is CASSPRTTENSPLHF. CDR3 in DNA: TGTGCCAGCAGTCCCCGGACAACCGAAAATTCACCCCTCCACTTT.

The gene calls are TRBV7-2 and TRBJ1-1, with D tentatively TRBD1 (6 bases). CDR3 length: 15 residues. With 6 bases removed from V and 3 bases from J, the gap between germline ends came to 17 bases. The germline CDR1 and CDR2 sequences are SGHTA and FQGNSA. CDR3 DNA sequence: TGTGCCAGCAGATACGCTCGGTCAGGGGACACTGAAGCTTTCTTT. This translates into CASRYARSGDTEAFF. Filled out from reference TRBV7-2 and TRBJ1-1, the complete variable domain reads GAGVSQSPSNKVTEKGKDVELRCDPISGHTALYWYRQSLGQGLEFLIYFQGNSAPDKSGLPSDRFSAERTGGSVSTLTIQRTQQEDSAVYLCASRYARSGDTEAFFGQGTRLTVV.

There are a few counts of this clone. The chain combines TRBV6-1 with TRBJ1-4; possible D gene TRBD1, 5 bases. CDR1 is MNHNS and CDR2 is SASEGT in the germline V gene. This CDR3 contains 15 residues. Trimming left V 4 bases short and J 7 bases short, with 16 bases between. Here the CDR3 reads CASSGGGQRGEKLFF. The CDR3 nucleotides are TGTGCCAGCAGTGGGGGAGGGCAGAGGGGTGAAAAACTGTTTTTT.

This rearrangement joins TRBV5-1 to TRBJ2-1, with D possibly matching TRBD2 (6 bases). The germline gives CDR1 SGHRS, CDR2 YFSETQ. This CDR3 spans 12 amino acids. With 3 bases removed from V and 9 bases from J, the gap between germline ends came to 10 bases. The CDR3 region has the DNA TGCGCCAGCAGCTCCGCGGGGAGTGAGCAGTTCTTC. Its translation: CASSSAGSEQFF.

The gene calls are TRBV28 and TRBJ1-1; a weak D match, TRBD1 (5 bases). V was trimmed by 4 bases and J by 1 base, leaving 10 bases between them. Per the germline V gene, CDR1 is MDHEN and CDR2 is SYDVKM. The CDR3 length is 14 residues. The CDR3 spells CASSSLGTNTEAFF. CDR3 in DNA: TGTGCCAGCAGTTCCCTCGGGACGAACACTGAAGCTTTCTTT.

The chain carries TRBV7-6 and TRBJ2-5; 8 bases are shared with TRBD2. CDR1 SGHVS and CDR2 FNYEAQ come from the germline V gene. The CDR3 runs to 13 residues. With V trimmed by 5 bases and J by 5 bases, 4 bases remained unmatched. In DNA, the CDR3 is TGTGCCAGCAGCCGCGGGGGGCGGGAGACCCAGTACTTC. Its protein is CASSRGGRETQYF.

This clone appeared a single time. The chain combines TRBV4-3 with TRBJ2-1; D ambiguous. Trimming pared 0 bases from V and 6 bases from J, leaving 9 bases between. The CDR3 runs to 14 residues. Looked up from germline, CDR1 is LGHNA and CDR2 is YSLEER. The CDR3 nucleotides read TGCGCCAGCAGCCAAGAAGGGTGGGGCAATGAGCAGTTCTTC. Its translation: CASSQEGWGNEQFF.

The CDR3 spells CAISDPGLSMEAFF. The CDR3 DNA follows: TGTGCCATCAGTGACCCAGGGCTAAGTATGGAAGCTTTCTTT. The chain carries TRBV10-3 and TRBJ1-1; D is possibly TRBD1 (5 bases). The ends were cut back, 3 bases at V and 8 bases at J, with 16 bases in the middle. Germline V lookup: CDR1 ENHRY, CDR2 SYGVKD. The CDR3 is 14 amino acids.

The table lists this clone with a count of one. The J gene is TRBJ1-5, the V gene TRBV18; weak D call: TRBD1 (5 bases). The CDR3 length is 14 residues. Germline V gives CDR1 KGHSH, CDR2 LQKENI. Trimming removed 3 bases at V and 3 bases at J, with 9 bases between. The CDR3 spells CASSPPGANQPQHF. The CDR3, as DNA: TGTGCCAGCTCACCGCCCGGGGCCAATCAGCCCCAGCATTTT.

DNA of the CDR3: TGTGCCAGCATAGGATGGGGAGGAACTGAAGCTTTCTTT. Translation: CASIGWGGTEAFF. The chain employs TRBV6-1 and TRBJ1-1; no reliable D call. V was pared by 7 bases and J by 5 bases, with 14 bases between. The germline CDR1 and CDR2 sequences are MNHNS and SASEGT. This CDR3 region has 13 residues.

The chain has TRBV4-1 and TRBJ1-5; 8 nucleotides line up with TRBD1. The CDR3 has 15 residues. From germline, CDR1 is MGHRA and CDR2 YSYEKL. V trimming: 5 bases; J trimming: 5 bases; junction bases outside the gene matches: 8. As DNA, the CDR3 is TGCGCCAGCAGCTCCGGACAGGGTAGGGATCAGCCCCAGCATTTT. Translated: CASSSGQGRDQPQHF.